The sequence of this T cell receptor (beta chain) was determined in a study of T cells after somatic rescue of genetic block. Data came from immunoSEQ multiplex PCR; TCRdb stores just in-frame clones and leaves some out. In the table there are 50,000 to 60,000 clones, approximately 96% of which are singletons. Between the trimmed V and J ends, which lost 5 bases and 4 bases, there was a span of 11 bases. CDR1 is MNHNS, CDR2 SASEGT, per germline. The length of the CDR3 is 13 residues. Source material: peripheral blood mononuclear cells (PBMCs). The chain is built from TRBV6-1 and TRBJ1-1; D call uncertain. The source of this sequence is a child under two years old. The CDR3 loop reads CASSPRRVTEAFF. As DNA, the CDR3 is TGTGCCAGCAGTCCTCGACGGGTCACTGAAGCTTTCTTT.